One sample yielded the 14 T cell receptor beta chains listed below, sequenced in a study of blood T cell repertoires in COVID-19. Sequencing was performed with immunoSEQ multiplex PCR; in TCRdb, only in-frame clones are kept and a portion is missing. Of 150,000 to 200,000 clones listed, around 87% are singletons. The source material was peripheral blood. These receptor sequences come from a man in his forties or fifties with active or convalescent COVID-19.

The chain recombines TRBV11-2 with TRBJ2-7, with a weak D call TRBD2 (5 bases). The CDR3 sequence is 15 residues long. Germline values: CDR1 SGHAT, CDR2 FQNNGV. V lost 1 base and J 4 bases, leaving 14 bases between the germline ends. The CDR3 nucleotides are TGTGCCAGCAGCTTAGGAGTATCGGAGGCTTACGAGCAGTACTTC. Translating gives CASSLGVSEAYEQYF.

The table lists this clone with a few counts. The CDR3 protein is CASSRWQGITGELFF. CDR3 bases: TGTGCCAGCAGTCGCTGGCAGGGGATCACCGGGGAGCTGTTTTTT. The rearrangement joins TRBV6-2 or TRBV6-3 to TRBJ2-2, with a tentative D call TRBD1 (6 bases). The CDR3 length is 15 residues. V gave up 5 bases and J gave up 4 bases, with 14 bases separating them. The germline V gene has CDR1 MNHEY and CDR2 SVGEGT.

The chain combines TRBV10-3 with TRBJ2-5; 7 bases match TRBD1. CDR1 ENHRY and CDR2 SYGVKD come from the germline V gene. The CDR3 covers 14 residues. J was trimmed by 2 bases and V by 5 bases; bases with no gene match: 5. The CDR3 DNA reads TGTGCCATCAGTCCCCCGGGACAGCAAGAGACCCAGTACTTC. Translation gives CAISPPGQQETQYF.

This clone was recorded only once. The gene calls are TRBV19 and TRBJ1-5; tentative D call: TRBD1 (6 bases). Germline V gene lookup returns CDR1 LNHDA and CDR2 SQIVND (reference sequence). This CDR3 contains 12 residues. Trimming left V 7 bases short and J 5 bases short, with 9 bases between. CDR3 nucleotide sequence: TGTGCCAGTACACAGGGTTATCAGCCCCAGCATTTT. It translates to CASTQGYQPQHF.

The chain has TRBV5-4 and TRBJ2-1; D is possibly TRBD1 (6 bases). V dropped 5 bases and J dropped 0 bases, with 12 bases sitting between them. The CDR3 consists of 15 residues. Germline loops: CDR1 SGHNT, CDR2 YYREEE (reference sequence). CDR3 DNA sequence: TGTGCCAGCAGAGTGAAGGGGGACTCCTACAATGAGCAGTTCTTC. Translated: CASRVKGDSYNEQFF.

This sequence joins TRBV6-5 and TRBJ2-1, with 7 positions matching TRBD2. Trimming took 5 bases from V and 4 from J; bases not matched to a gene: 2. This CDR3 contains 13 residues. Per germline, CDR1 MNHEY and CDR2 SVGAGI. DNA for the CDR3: TGTGCCAGCAGTCCGGGGGGTTACAATGAGCAGTTCTTC. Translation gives CASSPGGYNEQFF.

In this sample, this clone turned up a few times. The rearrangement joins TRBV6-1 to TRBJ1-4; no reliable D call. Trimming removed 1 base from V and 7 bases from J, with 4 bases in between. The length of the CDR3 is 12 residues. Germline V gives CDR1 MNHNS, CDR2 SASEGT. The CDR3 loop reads CASSEVSEKLFF. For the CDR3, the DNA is TGTGCCAGCAGTGAAGTTAGTGAAAAACTGTTTTTT.

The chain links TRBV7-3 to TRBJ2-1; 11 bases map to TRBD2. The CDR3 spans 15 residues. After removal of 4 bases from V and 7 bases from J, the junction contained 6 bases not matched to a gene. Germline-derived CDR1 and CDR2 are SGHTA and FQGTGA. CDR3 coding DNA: TGTGCCAGCAGCTCGATGGGACTAGCGGCTAATGAGCAGTTCTTC. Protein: CASSSMGLAANEQFF.

The CDR3 DNA follows: TGTGCCAGCAGTTTGGGACAAGTAAATTCACCCCTCCACTTT. It translates to CASSLGQVNSPLHF. The chain couples TRBV27 to TRBJ1-6; D possibly corresponds to TRBD1 (6 bases). The CDR3 length is 14 residues. CDR1 MNHEY and CDR2 SMNVEV come from the germline V gene (reference sequence). Trimming took 3 bases from V and 7 from J, leaving 10 bases between them.

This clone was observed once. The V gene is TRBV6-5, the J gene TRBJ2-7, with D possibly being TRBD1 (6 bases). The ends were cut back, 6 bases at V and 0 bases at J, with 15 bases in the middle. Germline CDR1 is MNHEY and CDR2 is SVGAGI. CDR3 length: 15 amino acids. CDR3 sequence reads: CASRGSGTSSYEQYF. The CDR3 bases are TGTGCCAGCAGGGGATCCGGGACATCCTCCTACGAGCAGTACTTC.

As DNA, the CDR3 is TGTGCCAGCAGCTTAACACCGACAGGGGGCTACGAGCAGTACTTC. It translates to CASSLTPTGGYEQYF. The chain uses TRBV7-3 and TRBJ2-7; 9 nucleotides line up with TRBD1. The V segment lost 0 bases and the J segment 3 bases; nucleotides outside the gene matches: 3. The CDR3 runs to 15 residues. Germline V gives CDR1 SGHTA, CDR2 FQGTGA.

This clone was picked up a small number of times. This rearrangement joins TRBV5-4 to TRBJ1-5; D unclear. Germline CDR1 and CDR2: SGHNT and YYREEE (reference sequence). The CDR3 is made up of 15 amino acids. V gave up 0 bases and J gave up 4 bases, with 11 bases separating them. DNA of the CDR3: TGTGCCAGCAGCTTGGCTGAGACTGGGAATCAGCCCCAGCATTTT. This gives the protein CASSLAETGNQPQHF.

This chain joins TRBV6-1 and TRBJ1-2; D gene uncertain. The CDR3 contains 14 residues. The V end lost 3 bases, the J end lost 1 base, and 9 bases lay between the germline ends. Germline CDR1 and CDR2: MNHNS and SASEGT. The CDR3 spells CASSDAGINYGYTF. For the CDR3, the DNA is TGTGCCAGCAGTGACGCAGGAATTAACTATGGCTACACCTTC.

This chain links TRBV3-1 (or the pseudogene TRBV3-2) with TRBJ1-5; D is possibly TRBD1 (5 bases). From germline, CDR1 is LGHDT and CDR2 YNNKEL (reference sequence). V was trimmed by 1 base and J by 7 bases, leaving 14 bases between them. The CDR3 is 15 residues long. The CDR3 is CASSQGGASGQPQHF. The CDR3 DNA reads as TGTGCCAGCAGCCAAGGTGGGGCGAGTGGACAGCCCCAGCATTTT.